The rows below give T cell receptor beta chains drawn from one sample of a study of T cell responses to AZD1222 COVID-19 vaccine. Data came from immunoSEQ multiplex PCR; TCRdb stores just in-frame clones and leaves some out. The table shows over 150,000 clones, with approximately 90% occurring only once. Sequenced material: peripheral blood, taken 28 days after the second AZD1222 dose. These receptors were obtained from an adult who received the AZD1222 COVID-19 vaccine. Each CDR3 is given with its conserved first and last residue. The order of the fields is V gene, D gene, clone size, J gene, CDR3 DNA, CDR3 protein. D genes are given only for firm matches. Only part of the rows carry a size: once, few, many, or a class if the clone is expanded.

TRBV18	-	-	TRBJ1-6	TGTGCCAGCTCACCACCGAGGGGGGATAATTCACCCCTCCACTTT	CASSPPRGDNSPLHF
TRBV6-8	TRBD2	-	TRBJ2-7	TGTGCCAGCAGTTACCCGAAGGAAAGCGGGAGAGGATCCTACGAGCAGTACTTC	CASSYPKESGRGSYEQYF
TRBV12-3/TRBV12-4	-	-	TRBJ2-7	TGTGCCAGCAGTTACGGACAGACCTACGAGCAGTACTTC	CASSYGQTYEQYF
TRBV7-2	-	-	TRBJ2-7	TGTGCCAGCAGCTTACTCCGAGAGGGATCCTACGAGCAGTACTTC	CASSLLREGSYEQYF
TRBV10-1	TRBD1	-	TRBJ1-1	TGCGCCAGCAGTTCCGGGACAGCGGGAAAGGAAGCTTTCTTT	CASSSGTAGKEAFF
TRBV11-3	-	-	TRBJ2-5	TGTGCCAGCAGCCCAGGGAGCCTCACTGGTGAGACCCAGTACTTC	CASSPGSLTGETQYF
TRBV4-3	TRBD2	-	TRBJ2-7	TGCGCCAGCAGCCAAGATAGGAAACTAGCGGATAGCTACGAGCAGTACTTC	CASSQDRKLADSYEQYF
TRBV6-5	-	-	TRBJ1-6	TGTGCCAGCAGTTACTCGGGGGCTAGGGATTCACCCCTCCACTTT	CASSYSGARDSPLHF
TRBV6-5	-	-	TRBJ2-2	TGTGCCAGCAGCCCACACGGCCTCCTCGGCGGGGAGCTGTTTTTT	CASSPHGLLGGELFF
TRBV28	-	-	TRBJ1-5	TGTGCCAGTCGAAAAGAATTCAATCAGCCCCAGCATTTT	CASRKEFNQPQHF
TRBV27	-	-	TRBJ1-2	TGTGCCAGCAGTGCCGAAGGGGGTGGCTACACCTTC	CASSAEGGGYTF
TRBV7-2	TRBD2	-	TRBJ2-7	TGTGCCAGCAGTTCACCGGGACTAGCTCTGCTCGAGCAGTACTTC	CASSSPGLALLEQYF
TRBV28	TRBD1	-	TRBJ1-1	TGTGCCAGCAGGCAGGACAGGGTATTCACTGAAGCTTTCTTT	CASRQDRVFTEAFF
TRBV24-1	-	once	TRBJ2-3	TGTGCCACCAGTGATTTGGGAGCAGATACGCAGTATTTT	CATSDLGADTQYF
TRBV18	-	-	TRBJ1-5	TGTGCCAGCTCACCCGAGGGGTGGCAGCCCCAGCATTTT	CASSPEGWQPQHF
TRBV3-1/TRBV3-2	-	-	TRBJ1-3	TGTGCCAGCAGCCAAGCATTGGCGAGCTCTGGAAACACCATATATTTT	CASSQALASSGNTIYF
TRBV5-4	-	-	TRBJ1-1	TGTGCCAGCAGCTTACCCTCCGGGGGCTATGGCACTGAAGCTTTCTTT	CASSLPSGGYGTEAFF
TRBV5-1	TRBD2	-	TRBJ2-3	TGCGCCAGCAGCTTGGTTTCTCTCACTAGCGGGAGTACGCAGTATTTT	CASSLVSLTSGSTQYF
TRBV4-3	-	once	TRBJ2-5	TGCGCCAGCAGCCTGGAACTAGGCCTGGAGACCCAGTACTTC	CASSLELGLETQYF
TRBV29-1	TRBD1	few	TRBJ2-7	TGCAGCGTTACCCGGACAGGGCCGATCTACGAGCAGTACTTC	CSVTRTGPIYEQYF
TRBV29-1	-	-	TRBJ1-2	TGCAGCGTTACCCCGGGACAAGCAAGCTACACCTTC	CSVTPGQASYTF
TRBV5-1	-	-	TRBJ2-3	TGCGCCAGCAGCTGGGGACGCACAGATACGCAGTATTTT	CASSWGRTDTQYF
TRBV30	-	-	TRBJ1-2	TGTGCCTGGAGTGCCCACGGGTGGCAGGCCTTC	CAWSAHGWQAF
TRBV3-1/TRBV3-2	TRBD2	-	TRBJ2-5	TGTGCCAGCAGCCAAGGCGGGACTAGACGCGTTCCGCAAGAGACCCAGTACTTC	CASSQGGTRRVPQETQYF
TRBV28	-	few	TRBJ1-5	TGTGCCAGCAGTTTAGGTCAATTCAATCAGCCCCAGCATTTT	CASSLGQFNQPQHF
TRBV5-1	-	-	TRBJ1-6	TGCGCCAGCAGCTTAGGGATCGATTCACCCCTCCACTTT	CASSLGIDSPLHF
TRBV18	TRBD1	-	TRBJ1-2	TGTGCCAGCTCCCTATGGGGGACAGGGTATGGCTACACCTTC	CASSLWGTGYGYTF
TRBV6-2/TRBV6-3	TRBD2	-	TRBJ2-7	TGTGCCAGCAGTCCCTTAACGGGGACTAGCGGGAGGTTCTTGATCTCCGAGCAGTACTTC	CASSPLTGTSGRFLISEQYF